This record looks at one TCR beta chain sequence and its context. The antigen is unknown. Germline lookup yields CDR1 SGHDT and CDR2 YYEEEE. The CDR3 covers 16 residues. J gave up 0 bases and V 1 base, and 4 bases lay outside the gene matches. Whole-study findings and limits: Tumor Treg TCRs overlapped most with tumor naive CD4+ cells. Tumor memory CD4+ T cell TCR gene usage was found to cluster with blood and lymph node memory CD4+ cells and with lymph node naive CD4+ cells.

Full-length variable regions came from constant-region reverse primers plus semi-nested Nested Universal Primer A PCR. One entry per CDR3 protein, called by TCRdb with MiXCR from the 5' RACE reads. This table holds more than 45,000 distinct CDR3 sequences, 25% to 35% found once. The memory fraction was CD4+CD45RO+CD25- cells. The TCR originated in a female donor with breast cancer. Sequenced material: tumor-infiltrating memory CD4+ T cells sorted from the breast tumor. Sample subset: memory CD4+ T cells, CD4+CD45RO+CD25-. This rearrangement joins TRBV5-6 to TRBJ1-2; TRBD1 matches 9 bases. This chain's CDR3 is CASSLIGQGSNYGYTF. CDR3 nucleotides: TGTGCCAGCAGCTTGATAGGACAGGGGTCTAACTATGGCTACACCTTC.